What follows are 28 T cell receptor beta chains derived from one specimen sequenced in a study of metastatic and nonmetastatic thyroid tumors. MiXCR reprocessed the PCR reads for TCRdb. The sample has under 8,500 clones, roughly 32% seen once. Each patient came to thyroid surgery without any prior treatment (of any kind). Sequenced: adjacent normal tissue. Receptor source: a female donor with papillary thyroid cancer or a benign thyroid nodule (not recorded which). Some clones in this sample may be carry-over from other donors' samples.

This rearrangement joins TRBV2 to TRBJ2-2, with D unclear. With 5 bases removed from V and 1 base from J, the gap between germline ends came to 8 bases. Germline values: CDR1 SNHLY, CDR2 FYNNEI. This CDR3 comprises 14 residues. The CDR3, as DNA: TGTGCCAGCAGTCGCGGAGTGAACACCGGGGAGCTGTTTTTT. Amino acids: CASSRGVNTGELFF.

The chain uses TRBV7-8 and TRBJ2-3; D remains unclear. Germline V CDR1 and CDR2: SGHVS, FQNEAQ. This CDR3 contains 15 residues. Trimming left V 0 bases short and J 4 bases short, with 11 bases between. The CDR3 reads CASSLAPIQADTQYF. The CDR3, as DNA: TGTGCCAGCAGCTTAGCGCCGATCCAGGCAGATACGCAGTATTTT.

By sample fraction, this clone is medium-sized. V is TRBV9 and J is TRBJ1-4; tentative D call: TRBD1 (6 bases). V gave up 0 bases and J gave up 7 bases, with 13 bases separating them. From germline, CDR1 is SGDLS and CDR2 YYNGEE. The CDR3 loop spans 15 amino acids. CDR3: CASSVGEGGGEKLFF. CDR3 bases: TGTGCCAGCAGCGTAGGAGAGGGGGGAGGTGAAAAACTGTTTTTT.

The chain has TRBV20-1 and TRBJ1-6; possible D gene TRBD1, 5 bases. The length of the CDR3 is 15 residues. V was pared by 3 bases and J by 4 bases, with 13 bases between. The germline V gene has CDR1 DFQATT and CDR2 SNEGSKA (reference sequence). CDR3 loop: CSARRGESYNSPLHF. The DNA for the CDR3 is TGCAGTGCTAGGAGGGGAGAGTCTTATAATTCACCCCTCCACTTT.

The V gene is TRBV6-5, the J gene TRBJ2-2; 7 bases are a match to TRBD2. The J segment lost 7 bases and the V segment lost 2 bases, leaving 13 bases of the junction unmatched. CDR3 length: 17 residues. The germline CDR1 and CDR2 sequences are MNHEY and SVGAGI. In DNA form, the CDR3 reads TGTGCCAGCAGTTACCGCGGGGTGCGGGGGACGGTCGGGGAGCTGTTTTTT. This sequence encodes CASSYRGVRGTVGELFF.

The chain carries TRBV6-2 or TRBV6-3 and TRBJ2-2, with TRBD2 matching over 8 bases. With V trimmed by 6 bases and J by 7 bases, 4 bases remained unmatched. From germline, CDR1 is MNHEY and CDR2 SVGEGT. The CDR3 sequence is 13 residues long. CDR3 loop: CASRARGGGELFF. In nucleotides, the CDR3 is TGTGCCAGCAGGGCTCGGGGGGGCGGGGAGCTGTTTTTT.

Ten or more counts support this clone. The CDR3 region is CASSLEGAGKEKLFF. CDR3 nucleotide sequence: TGTGCCAGCAGCCTCGAGGGGGCTGGGAAGGAAAAACTGTTTTTT. The chain carries TRBV7-9 and TRBJ1-4; 7 bases match TRBD1. The CDR3 length is 15 residues. The germline gives CDR1 SEHNR, CDR2 FQNEAQ (reference sequence). V shed 5 bases and J 8 bases; nucleotides not matched to a gene: 11.

Ten or more counts support this clone. Within the sample, other DNA sequences also encode this same CDR3. The gene calls are TRBV9 and TRBJ2-7; D may be TRBD2 (6 bases). V dropped 0 bases and J dropped 6 bases, with 16 bases sitting between them. This CDR3 has 15 residues. CDR1 and CDR2 from the germline V gene are SGDLS and YYNGEE. CDR3 sequence reads: CASSVGRGGGAEQYF. DNA of the CDR3: TGTGCCAGCAGCGTAGGGAGGGGTGGAGGGGCCGAGCAGTACTTC.

This clone has just one count. The chain has TRBV5-1 and TRBJ2-2, with D tentatively TRBD2 (6 bases). Germline V gene sequence: CDR1 SGHRS, CDR2 YFSETQ. This CDR3 has 13 residues. With 6 bases removed from V and 6 bases from J, the gap between germline ends came to 12 bases. The CDR3 protein is CASMRGGPGELFF. The CDR3 DNA reads TGCGCCAGCATGCGGGGTGGTCCCGGGGAGCTGTTTTTT.

This clone appeared once. This rearrangement joins TRBV6-1 to TRBJ2-7; D remains unclear. V was shortened by 5 bases and J by 7 bases, with 15 bases between the two germline ends. The CDR3 has 13 residues. Germline CDR1 reads MNHNS; CDR2 reads SASEGT. Here the CDR3 DNA reads TGTGCCAGCAGTTATGCAGGCAGCCTTGAGCAGTACTTC. Protein: CASSYAGSLEQYF.

This clone was counted a few times. This chain uses TRBV19 with TRBJ2-1; D call uncertain. Germline V gene sequence: CDR1 LNHDA, CDR2 SQIVND (reference sequence). There are 14 residues in the CDR3. Trimming stripped 2 bases from V and 0 bases from J, with 5 bases between. The CDR3 here is CASSIIGSYNEQFF. CDR3 sequence (DNA): TGTGCCAGTAGTATAATCGGCTCCTACAATGAGCAGTTCTTC.

By frequency in the sample, this clone is medium-sized. The chain carries TRBV7-9 and TRBJ2-7, with 8 positions matching TRBD2. Germline assignment: CDR1 SEHNR and CDR2 FQNEAQ (reference sequence). Trimming took 5 bases from V and 0 from J; bases not matched to a gene: 12. This CDR3 contains 17 residues. CDR3 sequence: CASSPLVAGGLSYEQYF. CDR3 DNA sequence: TGTGCCAGCAGCCCCCTTGTGGCGGGAGGCCTCTCCTACGAGCAGTACTTC.

This clone has just a few counts. The rearrangement uses TRBV28 and TRBJ1-3, with D hard to call. Germline-derived CDR1 and CDR2 are MDHEN and SYDVKM. Trimming cost V 4 bases and J 4 bases, with 11 bases left between them. There are 14 residues in the CDR3. CDR3 DNA: TGTGCCAGCAGTTGGGCCCGTTGGGGAAACACCATATATTTT. This codes for CASSWARWGNTIYF.

In this sample, this clone is large. This chain's CDR3 is CASSFSRGTYEQYF. The CDR3 bases are TGTGCCAGCAGTTTTTCGCGCGGAACCTACGAGCAGTACTTC. The chain couples TRBV12-3 or TRBV12-4 to TRBJ2-7, with D uncertain. This CDR3 is 14 amino acids long. Deletions cut 3 bases from V and 2 bases from J, with 11 bases between.

This sequence joins TRBV30 and TRBJ2-1; a weak D match, TRBD2 (7 bases). Germline CDR1 reads GTSNPN; CDR2 reads SVGIG (reference sequence). CDR3 length: 15 amino acids. Trimming stripped 1 base from V and 3 bases from J, with 13 bases between. The CDR3 sequence: CAWSEWGGNYNEQFF. For the CDR3, the DNA is TGTGCCTGGAGTGAGTGGGGGGGCAACTACAATGAGCAGTTCTTC.

V and J are TRBV28 and TRBJ2-2; 8 nucleotides line up with TRBD1. CDR3 size: 21 residues. CDR1 is MDHEN, CDR2 SYDVKM, per germline. V was pared by 3 bases and J by 3 bases, with 21 bases of the junction left unmatched. CDR3 DNA: TGTGCCAGCAGTTTTTTATCTCCGGCAGGGGGCTTAGAGGAGGACACCGGGGAGCTGTTTTTT. This codes for CASSFLSPAGGLEEDTGELFF.

V usage is TRBV5-1 and J usage is TRBJ1-4, with unresolved D. The germline V gene encodes CDR1 SGHRS and CDR2 YFSETQ. Deletions cut 3 bases from V and 8 bases from J, with 14 bases between. CDR3 length: 14 residues. CDR3 in DNA: TGCGCCAGCAGCTCCATCCTGGACGGGGAAAAACTGTTTTTT. Protein sequence: CASSSILDGEKLFF.

In its sample, this clone is large (0.1 to 1%). V and J are TRBV28 and TRBJ2-3; TRBD2 agrees at 8 bases. The germline V gene encodes CDR1 MDHEN and CDR2 SYDVKM. The length of the CDR3 is 17 residues. V shed 3 bases, J shed 3 bases, and the junction held 11 bases outside the gene matches. The CDR3 reads CASSLALADKGTDTQYF. The CDR3 region has the DNA TGTGCCAGCAGTTTGGCACTAGCGGACAAGGGTACAGATACGCAGTATTTT.

The gene calls are TRBV2 and TRBJ2-7, with TRBD1 matching over 7 bases. V trimming: 2 bases; J trimming: 1 base; junction bases outside the gene matches: 2. Per germline, CDR1 SNHLY and CDR2 FYNNEI. There are 14 residues in the CDR3. The CDR3 sequence is CASSEPRGSYEQYF. CDR3 nucleotide sequence: TGTGCCAGCAGTGAACCCAGGGGGTCCTACGAGCAGTACTTC.

This clone was observed a handful of times. J is TRBJ1-6 and V is TRBV27; tentatively, D is TRBD1 (5 bases). This CDR3 has 18 residues. V lost 2 bases and J 0 bases, leaving 14 bases between the germline ends. Looked up from germline, CDR1 is MNHEY and CDR2 is SMNVEV (reference sequence). CDR3 loop: CASSLRGKESSYNSPLHF. The DNA of the CDR3 is TGTGCCAGCAGTTTAAGGGGCAAGGAGAGCTCCTATAATTCACCCCTCCACTTT.

The gene calls are TRBV20-1 and TRBJ2-3; a possible D gene is TRBD2 (5 bases). CDR1 and CDR2 from the germline V gene are DFQATT and SNEGSKA (reference sequence). CDR3 length: 14 residues. V gave up 6 bases and J gave up 0 bases, with 13 bases separating them. The CDR3 DNA reads as TGCAGTGCCCCTCGCGAGGGTAGCACAGATACGCAGTATTTT. It yields the protein CSAPREGSTDTQYF.

This clone qualifies as medium-sized. The chain combines TRBV29-1 with TRBJ1-3; 7 bases are shared with TRBD1. This CDR3 region has 14 residues. The germline V gene encodes CDR1 SQVTM and CDR2 ANQGSEA. Unmatched junction bases numbered 3, after V lost 0 bases and J lost 4 bases. This CDR3 is CSVEETGVGNTIYF. The CDR3 DNA reads TGCAGCGTTGAAGAAACAGGGGTCGGAAACACCATATATTTT.

This clone showed up just a few times. This sequence joins TRBV12-3 or TRBV12-4 and TRBJ2-3, with 9 nucleotides matching TRBD1. The CDR3 is made up of 16 amino acids. V was pared by 5 bases and J by 1 base, with 7 bases of the junction left unmatched. The CDR3 DNA is TGTGCCAGCAGTGGATGGGGACAGGGTGGCACAGATACGCAGTATTTT. Its translation is CASSGWGQGGTDTQYF.

Sample share makes this clone medium-sized. This chain connects TRBV7-9 to TRBJ2-2, with 10 positions matching TRBD2. CDR1 and CDR2 from the germline V gene are SEHNR and FQNEAQ (reference sequence). With V trimmed by 5 bases and J by 2 bases, 8 bases remained unmatched. This CDR3 comprises 17 residues. The CDR3 reads CASSPYRTSGNTGELFF. The CDR3 DNA sequence: TGTGCCAGCAGCCCCTACCGGACTAGCGGAAACACCGGGGAGCTGTTTTTT.

The rearrangement joins TRBV20-1 to TRBJ1-3, with D possibly being TRBD1 (5 bases). CDR1 is DFQATT and CDR2 is SNEGSKA in the germline V gene (reference sequence). The V end was cut by 5 bases, the J end by 2 bases, with 13 bases between. This CDR3 contains 14 residues. Here the CDR3 reads CSAPGLTAGNTIYF. The CDR3 bases are TGCAGTGCTCCCGGTTTGACAGCTGGAAACACCATATATTTT.

This clone was recorded a few times. In the same sample, other DNA sequences code for this CDR3. The genes are TRBV28 and TRBJ2-7; 8 nucleotides align to TRBD2. Trimming took 6 bases from V and 7 from J; bases not matched to a gene: 14. Germline V gene lookup returns CDR1 MDHEN and CDR2 SYDVKM. CDR3 length: 15 residues. In DNA, the CDR3 is TGTGCCAGCAGCCGGGAATCAGCGGGAGTAGATGAGCAGTACTTC. This sequence encodes CASSRESAGVDEQYF.

The V gene is TRBV7-9, the J gene TRBJ2-7; tentatively, D is TRBD2 (5 bases). V lost 5 bases, J lost 7 bases, and 18 bases lay in between. Looked up from germline, CDR1 is SEHNR and CDR2 is FQNEAQ (reference sequence). The CDR3 has 14 amino acids. The CDR3 is CASSRPEGVREQYF. In DNA form, the CDR3 reads TGTGCCAGCAGCCGTCCTGAGGGTGTGCGTGAGCAGTACTTC.

The chain recombines TRBV7-2 with TRBJ2-1; maybe TRBD2 (6 bases). The germline V gene encodes CDR1 SGHTA and CDR2 FQGNSA. The V end lost 1 base, the J end lost 10 bases, and 8 bases lay between the germline ends. The CDR3 has 12 amino acids. The CDR3 DNA is TGTGCCAGCAGCTTAGTGGGAGGCGAGCAGTTCTTC. This encodes CASSLVGGEQFF.